The sequence of this T cell receptor (beta chain) was determined in a study of naive and memory T cell subsets. Treatment in this sample: skin biopsy from PPD injection site in Mantoux-positive individual. The library had UMIs added by 3' ligation of an oligonucleotide to TCR cDNA. Ligated cDNA underwent four rounds of PCR with nested alpha and beta constant region primers and SP2. From the UMI-ligation and nested PCR reads, TCRdb called clonotypes with MiXCR, one entry per CDR3 protein. The sample carries tens of thousands of distinct CDR3 sequences, 4.5% to 7% recorded once. V was pared by 3 bases and J by 6 bases, with 15 bases between. This CDR3 spans 14 amino acids. Germline V gives CDR1 MDHEN, CDR2 SYDVKM. This clonotype was counted between two and nine times.

This receptor was obtained from an adult in good health. Sequenced here: skin, sampled from a tuberculin skin test site. This chain joins TRBV28 and TRBJ2-7; D gene ambiguous. CDR3 nucleotide sequence: TGTGCCAGCAGTTTTCAAGGAATGGCTACCGAGCAGTACTTC. It is translated as CASSFQGMATEQYF.